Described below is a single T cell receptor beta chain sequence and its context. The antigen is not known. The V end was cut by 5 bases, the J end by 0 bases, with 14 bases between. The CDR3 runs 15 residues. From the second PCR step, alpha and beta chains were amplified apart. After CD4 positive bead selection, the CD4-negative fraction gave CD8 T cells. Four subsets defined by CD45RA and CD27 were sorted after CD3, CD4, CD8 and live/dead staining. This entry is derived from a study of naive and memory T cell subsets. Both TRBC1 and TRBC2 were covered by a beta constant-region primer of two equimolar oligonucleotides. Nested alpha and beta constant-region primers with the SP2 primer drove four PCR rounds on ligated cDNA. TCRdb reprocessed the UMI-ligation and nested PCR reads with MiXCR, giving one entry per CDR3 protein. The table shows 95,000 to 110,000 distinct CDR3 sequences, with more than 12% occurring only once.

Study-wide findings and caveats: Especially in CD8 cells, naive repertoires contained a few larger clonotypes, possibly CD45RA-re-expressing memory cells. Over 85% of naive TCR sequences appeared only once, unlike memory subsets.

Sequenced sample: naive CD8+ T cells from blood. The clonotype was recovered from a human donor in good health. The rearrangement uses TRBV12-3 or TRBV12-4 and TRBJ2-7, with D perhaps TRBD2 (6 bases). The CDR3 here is CASSPTSPSSYEQYF. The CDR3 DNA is TGTGCCAGCAGTCCGACTAGTCCAAGCTCCTACGAGCAGTACTTC.